These T cell receptor beta chains were read from a single sample in a study of blood T cell repertoires in COVID-19. The method was immunoSEQ multiplex PCR; TCRdb's version includes in-frame clones alone and lacks a portion of them. Here the sample spans some 30,000 clones, approximately 90% being singletons. Sequencing was carried out using peripheral blood. The source of these receptors is a woman at least 80 years old with active or convalescent COVID-19. Each CDR3 is given with its conserved first and last residue. D genes are given only for firm matches. Only part of the rows carry a size: once, few, many, or a class if the clone is expanded.

size: NA
length: 16
D: TRBD1
V: TRBV28
J: TRBJ1-5
CDR3: CASSPRGQGGNQPQHF
DNA: TGTGCCAGCAGTCCGCGGGGACAGGGGGGCAATCAGCCCCAGCATTTT

size: few
length: 17
D: NA
V: TRBV2
J: TRBJ1-3
CDR3: CASSGGQGKASGNTIYF
DNA: TGTGCCAGCAGTGGGGGGCAGGGAAAGGCCTCTGGAAACACCATATATTTT

size: NA
length: 13
D: NA
V: TRBV3-1/TRBV3-2
J: TRBJ1-3
CDR3: CASSQGAGNTIYF
DNA: TGTGCCAGCAGCCAGGGGGCAGGAAACACCATATATTTT

size: NA
length: 13
D: NA
V: TRBV5-6
J: TRBJ2-5
CDR3: CASSLARQETQYF
DNA: TGTGCCAGCAGCTTGGCCAGACAAGAGACCCAGTACTTC

size: NA
length: 16
D: TRBD1
V: TRBV19
J: TRBJ1-3
CDR3: CASSILRGQGRNTIYF
DNA: TGTGCCAGTAGTATCCTCCGGGGACAGGGGAGAAACACCATATATTTT

size: NA
length: 13
D: TRBD1
V: TRBV5-4
J: TRBJ1-2
CDR3: CASSRTGTNGYTF
DNA: TGTGCCAGCAGCCGGACAGGGACCAATGGCTACACCTTC

size: NA
length: 14
D: NA
V: TRBV5-1
J: TRBJ2-5
CDR3: CASSPDVVQGTQYF
DNA: TGCGCCAGCAGCCCGGACGTAGTTCAGGGGACCCAGTACTTC

size: NA
length: 13
D: NA
V: TRBV6-4
J: TRBJ1-1
CDR3: CASSVEKNTEAFF
DNA: TGTGCCAGCAGTGTAGAGAAGAACACTGAAGCTTTCTTT

size: NA
length: 14
D: NA
V: TRBV2
J: TRBJ2-5
CDR3: CATPSRGVGETQYF
DNA: TGTGCCACCCCTTCTCGCGGCGTCGGGGAGACCCAGTACTTC

size: NA
length: 13
D: TRBD1
V: TRBV10-3
J: TRBJ1-2
CDR3: CAASTGVDYGYTF
DNA: TGTGCCGCCTCGACAGGGGTTGACTATGGCTACACCTTC

size: NA
length: 14
D: NA
V: TRBV21-1
J: TRBJ2-2
CDR3: CASSKTALDTKLFF
DNA: TGTGCCAGCAGCAAAACTGCCCTTGACACCAAGCTGTTTTTT

size: NA
length: 15
D: TRBD1
V: TRBV5-1
J: TRBJ2-7
CDR3: CASSLAGTGLGEQYF
DNA: TGCGCCAGCAGCTTGGCCGGGACAGGGCTTGGCGAGCAGTACTTC